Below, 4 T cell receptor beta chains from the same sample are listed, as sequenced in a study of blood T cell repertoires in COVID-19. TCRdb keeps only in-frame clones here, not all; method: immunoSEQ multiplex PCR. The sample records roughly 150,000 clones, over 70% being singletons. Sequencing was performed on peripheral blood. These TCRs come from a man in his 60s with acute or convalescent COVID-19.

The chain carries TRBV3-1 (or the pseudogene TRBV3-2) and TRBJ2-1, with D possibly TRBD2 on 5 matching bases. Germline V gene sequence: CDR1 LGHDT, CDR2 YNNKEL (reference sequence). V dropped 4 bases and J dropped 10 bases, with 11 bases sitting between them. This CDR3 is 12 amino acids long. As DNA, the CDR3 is TGTGCCAGCAGCCTCAACCGGGGAGAGCAGTTCTTC. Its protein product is CASSLNRGEQFF.

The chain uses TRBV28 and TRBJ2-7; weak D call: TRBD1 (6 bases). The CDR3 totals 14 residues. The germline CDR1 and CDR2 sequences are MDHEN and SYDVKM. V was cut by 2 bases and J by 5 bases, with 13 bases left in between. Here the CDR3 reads CASSLPDSRNEQYF. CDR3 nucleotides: TGTGCCAGCAGTTTACCGGACAGCCGGAACGAGCAGTACTTC.

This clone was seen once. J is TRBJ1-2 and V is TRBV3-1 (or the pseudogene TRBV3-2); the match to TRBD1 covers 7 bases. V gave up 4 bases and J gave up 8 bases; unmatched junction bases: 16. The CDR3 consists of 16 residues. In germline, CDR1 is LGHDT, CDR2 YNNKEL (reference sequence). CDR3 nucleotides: TGTGCCAGCAGCCCTAGCGGGAAAGGGGGCGCTGGGGGCTACACCTTC. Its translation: CASSPSGKGGAGGYTF.

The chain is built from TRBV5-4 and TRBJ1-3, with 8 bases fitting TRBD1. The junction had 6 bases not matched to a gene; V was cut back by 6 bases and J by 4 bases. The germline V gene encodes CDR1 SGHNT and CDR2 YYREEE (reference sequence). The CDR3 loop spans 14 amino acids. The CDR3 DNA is TGTGCCAGCACCATGACAGGGGCGGGAAACACCATATATTTT. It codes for CASTMTGAGNTIYF.